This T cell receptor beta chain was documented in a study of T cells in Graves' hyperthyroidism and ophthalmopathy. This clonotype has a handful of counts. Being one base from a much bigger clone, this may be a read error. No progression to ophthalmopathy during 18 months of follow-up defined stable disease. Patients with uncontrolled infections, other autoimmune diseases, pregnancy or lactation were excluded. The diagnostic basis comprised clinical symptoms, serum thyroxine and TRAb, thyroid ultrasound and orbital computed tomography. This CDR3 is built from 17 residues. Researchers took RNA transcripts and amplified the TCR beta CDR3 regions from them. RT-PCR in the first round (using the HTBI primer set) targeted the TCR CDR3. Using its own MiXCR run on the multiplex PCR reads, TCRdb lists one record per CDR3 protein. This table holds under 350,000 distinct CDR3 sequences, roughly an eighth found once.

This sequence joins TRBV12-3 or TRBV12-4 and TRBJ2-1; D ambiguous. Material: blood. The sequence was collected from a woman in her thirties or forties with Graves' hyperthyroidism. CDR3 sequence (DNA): TGTGTCAGCAGTCCCCTAGGGCGCGTAAGCTCCTACAATGAGCAGTTCTTC. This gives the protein CVSSPLGRVSSYNEQFF.